This entry concerns a single T cell receptor (beta chain). The antigen remains unidentified. Germline CDR1 is SGHAT and CDR2 is FQNNGV. This CDR3 region has 14 residues. The ends were cut back, 5 bases at V and 4 bases at J, with 11 bases in the middle. A CD8+CD4-CCR7+CD45RA+ gate was used to sort naive CD8 T cells. The data were obtained in a study of molecular identifiers for immune sequencing clone quantification. Study summary: Replicate experiments took RNA from roughly 20,000 or 100,000 naive CD8 cells, divided it five ways and sequenced four.

Bulk TCR library preparation followed previously described methods with listed TCR primers. Via MiXCR, TCRdb re-called the PCR reads, giving one row per CDR3 protein. This sample has hundreds of thousands of distinct CDR3 sequences, with less than 30% found just once. General study results and limits: Among some 910,000 naive cells, as was reported, spiked Jurkat TCR RNA from one cell was detectable.

Sample: naive CD8+ T cells from blood, with Jurkat cell RNA spiked in. As to subset: FACS-sorted CD8+CD4-CCR7+CD45RA+ naive T cells. The gene calls are TRBV11-2 and TRBJ1-4; TRBD1 might be the D (5 bases). The receptor was derived from a human donor in good health. Some libraries in this study had Jurkat cell RNA spiked in. This CDR3 reads CASSLWGDNEKLFF. In DNA form, the CDR3 reads TGTGCCAGCAGCCTGTGGGGGGATAATGAAAAACTGTTTTTT.